The 15 T cell receptor beta chains given below trace back to one sample, sequenced in a study of blood T cell repertoires in COVID-19. Assay used: immunoSEQ multiplex PCR; TCRdb lists only in-frame clones, some missing. The sample lists about 200,000 clones, 70% to 90% occurring once. The sample consisted of peripheral blood. The receptors derive from a man of 80 years or more with acute or convalescent COVID-19.

The V gene is TRBV19, the J gene TRBJ2-5; a possible D gene is TRBD2 (5 bases). Germline-derived CDR1 and CDR2 are LNHDA and SQIVND (reference sequence). V was trimmed by 3 bases and J by 5 bases, leaving 10 bases between them. This CDR3 is 13 amino acids long. The CDR3 DNA reads TGTGCCAGTAGTATCCCTAGCTCGGAGACCCAGTACTTC. This codes for CASSIPSSETQYF.

The chain couples TRBV14 to TRBJ2-5, with a weak D call TRBD2 (5 bases). V was pared by 6 bases and J by 3 bases, with 14 bases between. The CDR3 is made up of 14 amino acids. CDR1 is SGHDN and CDR2 is FVKESK in the germline V gene. CDR3 DNA sequence: TGTGCCAGCAGTCCCCCTTGGGGAGAAGAGACCCAGTACTTC. Its translation is CASSPPWGEETQYF.

The chain has TRBV30 and TRBJ2-7, with TRBD2 matching over 7 bases. The CDR3 is made up of 15 amino acids. Germline trimming cut 0 bases from V and 4 bases from J; bases unmatched to any gene: 9. The germline V gene has CDR1 GTSNPN and CDR2 SVGIG (reference sequence). CDR3 DNA sequence: TGTGCCTGGAGTGTAGGAAGCGGGGTACAATACGAGCAGTACTTC. Translating gives CAWSVGSGVQYEQYF.

CDR3 sequence (DNA): TGTGCCAGCAGCCCTACGACAACCCTATCGAACACTGAAGCTTTCTTT. Its translation: CASSPTTTLSNTEAFF. The gene calls are TRBV5-4 and TRBJ1-1, with D unclear. Germline CDR1 reads SGHNT; CDR2 reads YYREEE (reference sequence). The ends were cut back, 4 bases at V and 1 base at J, with 17 bases in the middle. The CDR3 loop spans 16 amino acids.

This chain links TRBV11-3 with TRBJ2-2; D is possibly TRBD1 (7 bases). The germline gives CDR1 SGHNT, CDR2 YENEEA. V lost 6 bases, J lost 2 bases, and 13 bases lay in between. CDR3 length equals 15 residues. In DNA form, the CDR3 reads TGTGCCAGCAGGGAGGAGGGGGCAAACACCGGGGAGCTGTTTTTT. This translates into CASREEGANTGELFF. The variable domain in full, with the rest retrieved from reference TRBV11-3 and TRBJ2-2, is EAGVVQSPRYKIIEKKQPVAFWCNPISGHNTLYWYLQNLGQGPELLIRYENEEAVDDSQLPKDRFSAERLKGVDSTLKIQPAELGDSAVYLCASREEGANTGELFFGEGSRLTVL.

The chain has TRBV20-1 and TRBJ1-3; 7 bases are a match to TRBD1. The CDR3 is 15 amino acids. Germline CDR1 DFQATT, CDR2 SNEGSKA (reference sequence). V lost 3 bases and J lost 2; bases outside the gene matches: 7. The CDR3 DNA follows: TGCAGTGCTAGTCCCTTCGACAGGGCTGGAAACACCATATATTTT. This gives the protein CSASPFDRAGNTIYF.

V usage is TRBV27 and J usage is TRBJ2-7, with 8 bases identical to TRBD1. Germline CDR1 reads MNHEY; CDR2 reads SMNVEV (reference sequence). V was pared by 0 bases and J by 13 bases, with 17 bases of the junction left unmatched. The CDR3 is 16 amino acids. CDR3 sequence: CASSLSSDRGVLRPYV. CDR3 in DNA: TGTGCCAGCAGTTTATCGTCTGACAGGGGAGTCCTACGACCCTACGTC.

This chain links TRBV5-1 with TRBJ1-2; 8 bases are shared with TRBD1. V was clipped by 4 bases and J by 6 bases; unmatched bases: 8. The CDR3 is 14 amino acids. The germline CDR1 and CDR2 sequences are SGHRS and YFSETQ. The CDR3 loop is CASSLQTGEDGYTF. The DNA for the CDR3 is TGCGCCAGCAGCCTACAGACAGGGGAAGATGGCTACACCTTC.

This clone appeared a single time. Additional DNA sequences in this sample encode the identical CDR3. The genes are TRBV19 and TRBJ1-1; 7 nucleotides line up with TRBD1. The germline V gene encodes CDR1 LNHDA and CDR2 SQIVND (reference sequence). V was clipped by 6 bases and J by 1 base; unmatched bases: 2. The CDR3 consists of 13 residues. CDR3 residues: CASRRTGNTEAFF. In DNA, the CDR3 is TGTGCCAGTAGGCGGACAGGGAACACTGAAGCTTTCTTT.

The V and J genes are TRBV24-1 and TRBJ2-1, with 8 positions matching TRBD1. CDR3 length: 15 amino acids. V lost 7 bases to trimming and J lost 2 bases; unmatched junction nucleotides: 6. CDR1 and CDR2 (germline): KGHDR, SFDVKD. The chain's CDR3 is CATRDRAGTYNEQFF. The CDR3 nucleotides read TGTGCCACCAGGGACAGGGCGGGTACCTACAATGAGCAGTTCTTC.

CDR3 sequence: CASSFAGRRETQYF. In DNA, the CDR3 is TGTGCCAGCAGCTTCGCAGGGAGGAGAGAGACCCAGTACTTC. This rearrangement joins TRBV5-4 to TRBJ2-5; weak D call: TRBD2 (6 bases). Germline assignment: CDR1 SGHNT and CDR2 YYREEE (reference sequence). There are 14 residues in the CDR3. Trimming removed 2 bases at V and 4 bases at J, with 12 bases between.

In this sample, this clone turned up a few times. J is TRBJ2-2 and V is TRBV7-6; TRBD2 matches 8 bases. The junction had 9 bases not matched to a gene; V was cut back by 4 bases and J by 5 bases. Germline V gene sequence: CDR1 SGHVS, CDR2 FNYEAQ. This CDR3 is built from 16 residues. CDR3 protein: CASSSPAGVGTGELFF. The CDR3 DNA reads TGTGCCAGCAGCTCCCCAGCGGGAGTGGGAACCGGGGAGCTGTTTTTT.

V gene TRBV7-9 combines with J gene TRBJ1-6, with 7 bases aligning to TRBD1. CDR1 and CDR2 (germline): SEHNR, FQNEAQ (reference sequence). V was pared by 4 bases and J by 6 bases, with 3 bases of the junction left unmatched. This CDR3 region has 14 residues. The CDR3 reads CASSSDRLNSPLHF. The CDR3 DNA follows: TGTGCCAGCAGCTCGGACAGGCTTAATTCACCCCTCCACTTT.

The rearrangement links TRBV28 to TRBJ2-1, with a possible D match to TRBD1 (5 bases). This CDR3 contains 14 residues. CDR1 and CDR2 (germline): MDHEN, SYDVKM. Between the trimmed V and J ends, which lost 6 bases and 10 bases, there was a span of 19 bases. The CDR3 loop is CASSPTGISGEQFF. CDR3 nucleotide sequence: TGTGCCAGCAGCCCAACAGGTATTTCTGGGGAGCAGTTCTTC.

The rearrangement joins TRBV5-4 to TRBJ2-7, with TRBD1 matching over 12 bases. Trimming at V came to 3 bases and at J to 6 bases, leaving 13 bases not matched to a gene. CDR3 length equals 17 residues. The germline V gene encodes CDR1 SGHNT and CDR2 YYREEE (reference sequence). Written as DNA, the CDR3 is TGTGCCAGCAGCTCCGGGACAGGGGGCTTTCTCCTACGCGAGCAGTACTTC. Amino acid sequence: CASSSGTGGFLLREQYF. Complete variable domain (other parts from reference TRBV5-4 and TRBJ2-7): ETGVTQSPTHLIKTRGQQVTLRCSSQSGHNTVSWYQQALGQGPQFIFQYYREEENGRGNFPPRFSGLQFPNYSSELNVNALELDDSALYLCASSSGTGGFLLREQYFGPGTRLTVT.